The entry below describes one TCR beta chain. What it recognizes is unknown. Noted treatment: some 19 received Ad26.COV2.S at low or high dose, single or two shots; several received placebo; per-sample allocation not given. Sampling occurred on day 63 after the first vaccine or placebo injection. Ad26 vector vaccine expressed Wuhan-strain SARS-CoV-2 spike. The data were obtained in a study of Ad26.COV2.S vaccination and SARS-CoV-2 variants. For the study at large: Vaccine-arm donor from the placebo-controlled COV1001 Ad26.COV2.S trial.

Study-level findings and limits: The placebo group had lower spike-specific TCR breadth than the vaccine recipients did.

The assay was immunoSEQ multiplex PCR, and TCRdb's table has in-frame clones only and misses some. The table has 200,000 to 250,000 clones, roughly 90% seen once; the top ten hold around 10%. With V trimmed by 3 bases and J by 4 bases, 6 bases remained unmatched. The germline V gene encodes CDR1 LGHNA and CDR2 YSLEER. The CDR3 length is 15 residues. The chain has TRBV4-3 and TRBJ2-1; 7 bases match TRBD1. This TCR was recovered from a person aged 18-60 years who received the Ad26.COV2.S COVID-19 vaccine or a placebo. The sample here was peripheral blood, taken in a trial of Ad26.COV2.S vaccine versus placebo. The CDR3 nucleotides read TGCGCCAGCAGCCAGGACAGGACGCTATACAATGAGCAGTTCTTC. It specifies CASSQDRTLYNEQFF.